This TCR beta chain stems from a study of T-cell memory formation after mild COVID-19. Germline CDR1 and CDR2: LNHNV and YYDKDF (reference sequence). CDR3 length: 13 amino acids. V lost 0 bases and J 3 bases, leaving 6 bases between the germline ends. TCRdb re-derived calls from the 5' RACE reads in MiXCR, one entry per CDR3 protein. Of under 250,000 distinct CDR3 sequences listed, around a tenth are singletons. This clonotype appeared many times. Antigen specificity is unknown. The study's findings and limits: CD4+ contracting clones were mainly CM and EM; CD8+ ones, EMRA.

This TCR derives from a man in his late teens or twenties who had mild COVID-19 (a few samples of this study predate the infection). Cell type and time point are not known. The rearrangement joins TRBV15 to TRBJ2-7; D not certain. The specimen sequenced was PBMCs or a T cell subset sorted from them (not recorded which). The CDR3: CATSRDRNYEQYV. The CDR3 nucleotides read TGTGCCACCAGCAGAGACCGCAACTACGAGCAGTACGTC.